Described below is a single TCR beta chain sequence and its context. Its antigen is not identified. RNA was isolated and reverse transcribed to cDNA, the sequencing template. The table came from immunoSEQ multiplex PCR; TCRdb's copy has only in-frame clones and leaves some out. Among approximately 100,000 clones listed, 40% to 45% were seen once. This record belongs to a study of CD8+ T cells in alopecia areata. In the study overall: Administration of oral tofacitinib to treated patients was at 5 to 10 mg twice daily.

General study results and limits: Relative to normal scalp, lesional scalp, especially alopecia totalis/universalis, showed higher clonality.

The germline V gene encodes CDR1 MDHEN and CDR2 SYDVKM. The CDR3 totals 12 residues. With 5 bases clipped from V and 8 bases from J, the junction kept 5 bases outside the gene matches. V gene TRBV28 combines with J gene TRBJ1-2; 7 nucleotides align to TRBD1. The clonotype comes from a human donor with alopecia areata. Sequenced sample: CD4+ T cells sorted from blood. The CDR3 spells CASSTGDRGYTF. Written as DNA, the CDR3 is TGTGCCAGCAGTACAGGGGATCGGGGCTACACCTTC.